This T cell receptor beta chain was captured in a study of T cell responses to AZD1222 COVID-19 vaccine. CDR3 length equals 16 residues. With V trimmed by 5 bases and J by 1 base, 9 bases remained unmatched. Germline CDR1 MNHNY, CDR2 SVGAGI (reference sequence). Study-wide results and limits: Only a handful of AZD1222 recipients, roughly six in all, had baseline seropositivity.

As regards this clone: The target antigen is unknown.

TCRdb's table, derived via immunoSEQ multiplex PCR, lists solely in-frame clones and lacks some. The sample comprises roughly 120,000 clones, approximately 85% of which are singletons, and approximately 4.4% rests with the top ten. Source: peripheral blood, taken 28 days after the second AZD1222 dose. This TCR was sampled from an adult who received the AZD1222 COVID-19 vaccine. The V gene is TRBV6-6, the J gene TRBJ1-1; 8 nucleotides align to TRBD1. CDR3 bases: TGTGCCAGCAGTCCAATCGACAGGGGCGGGAACACTGAAGCTTTCTTT. It is translated as CASSPIDRGGNTEAFF.